The clone carrying this T cell receptor beta chain appeared a single time. The data belong to a study of blood T cell repertoires in COVID-19. The protocol was immunoSEQ multiplex PCR, while the TCRdb copy is restricted to in-frame clones and leaves out a portion. The table lists 30,000 to 45,000 clones, 87% of them singletons. The receptor was isolated from a human donor in a cohort sampled during active COVID-19. The sequencing sample was made of peripheral blood.

This CDR3 is CASSPGQYGTDTQYF. CDR3 nucleotide sequence: TGCGCCAGCAGCCCTGGACAGTACGGCACAGATACGCAGTATTTT. This chain joins TRBV5-1 and TRBJ2-3; maybe TRBD1 (6 bases). CDR1 is SGHRS, CDR2 YFSETQ, per germline. CDR3 size: 15 residues. The V gene lost 4 bases and the J gene lost 1 base, with 13 bases spanning the gap.